The sample holds one count of the clone carrying this T cell receptor beta chain. These data are taken from a study of blood T cell repertoires in COVID-19. Study-level information: Both acute and convalescent COVID-19 samples were obtained from the United States, Italy and Spain. T cells, B-cell-depleted T cells, or PBMCs supplied cDNA or gDNA.

This table comes from immunoSEQ multiplex PCR, and its TCRdb copy is limited to in-frame clones, with some not included. The sample lists 150,000 to 200,000 clones; approximately 73% were seen once. Categorization into cohorts depended on clinical history that participants reported. Sequencing input: PBMCs or T cells enriched from blood (not recorded which). The receptor was isolated from a woman in her 50s with acute COVID-19.

CDR3: CASSLTVGGADTQYF. The CDR3 region has the DNA TGCGCCAGCAGCTTGACTGTGGGGGGGGCAGATACGCAGTATTTT. The chain joins TRBV5-1 to TRBJ2-3, with 7 positions matching TRBD2. The CDR3 is made up of 15 amino acids. Germline assignment: CDR1 SGHRS and CDR2 YFSETQ. Losses at the gene ends were 1 base for V and 4 bases for J; bases not matched to a gene: 6.